The sequence of this T cell receptor beta chain was determined in a study of control samples from healthy donors and cancer patients. Measured with immunoSEQ multiplex PCR; TCRdb has only the in-frame clones, and not every one. The top ten clones hold over 5.5% of a sample with 400,000 to 500,000 clones, approximately 90% of them seen once. Looked up from germline, CDR1 is SNHLY and CDR2 is FYNNEI. This CDR3 is 14 amino acids long. The V segment lost 10 bases and the J segment 4 bases; nucleotides outside the gene matches: 10. The material sequenced was PBMCs. This clonotype originated in a man between 35 and 55 years old with head and neck cancer. The chain is built from TRBV2 and TRBJ2-3; 8 bases align to TRBD1. CDR3 region: CANAEGTGPDTQYF. CDR3 bases: TGTGCCAATGCGGAGGGGACAGGTCCAGATACGCAGTATTTT.